This TCR beta chain stems from a study of cytomegalovirus exposure and HLA in healthy donors. Study-wide context: Most donors, about 77% of around 400 genotyped, fell in the Caucasian-associated ancestry cluster. Study-level findings and limits: Later, an analysis found that common viral pathogens appeared to be linked with several of the most significant clusters. Later analysis identified about 17,000 TCR beta sequences associated with HLA alleles, using a false discovery rate threshold of 0.05. The authors later found HLA-associated TCR beta chains more clonally expanded than equally common others.

PCR used 60 Vbeta primers and 13 Jbeta primers. Only in-frame clones appear in the TCRdb table, and some are missing; sequencing was by immunoSEQ multiplex PCR. The sample gives under 95,000 clones, about three quarters of which show up once; about an eighth is in the top ten. Trimming cost V 10 bases and J 4 bases; bases outside gene matches: 5. CDR3 length: 12 residues. The germline CDR1 and CDR2 sequences are MNHNS and SASEGT. Worth noting for this clone: No antigen is known for it.

The V and J genes are TRBV6-1 and TRBJ1-2, with 8 nucleotides matching TRBD1. The sequence was obtained from a woman aged 40 to 49 in good health and CMV-seropositive. The sequencing input was PBMCs. The CDR3 DNA reads TGTGCCACCCGGGACAGGTCCTATGGCTACACCTTC. This gives the protein CATRDRSYGYTF.